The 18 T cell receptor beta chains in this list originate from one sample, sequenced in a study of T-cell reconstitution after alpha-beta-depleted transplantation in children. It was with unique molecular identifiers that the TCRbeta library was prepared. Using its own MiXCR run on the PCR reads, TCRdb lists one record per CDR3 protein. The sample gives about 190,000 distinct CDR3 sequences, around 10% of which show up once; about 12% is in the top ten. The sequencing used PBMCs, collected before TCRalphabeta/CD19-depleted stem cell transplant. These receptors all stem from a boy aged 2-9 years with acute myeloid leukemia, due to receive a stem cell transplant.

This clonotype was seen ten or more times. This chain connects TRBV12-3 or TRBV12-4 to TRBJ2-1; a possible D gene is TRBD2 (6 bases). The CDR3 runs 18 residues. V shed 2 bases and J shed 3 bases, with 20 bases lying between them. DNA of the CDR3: TGTGCCAGCAGTTTATCAGTAGGGGCGGGATCTATCTACAATGAGCAGTTCTTC. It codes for CASSLSVGAGSIYNEQFF.

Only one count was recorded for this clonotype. The CDR3 bases are TGTGCCTGGAGTATAGGGCGGGACACTGAAGCTTTCTTT. Protein: CAWSIGRDTEAFF. The rearrangement links TRBV30 to TRBJ1-1; D unresolved. CDR1 GTSNPN and CDR2 SVGIG come from the germline V gene (reference sequence). There are 13 residues in the CDR3. Trimming took 2 bases from V and 3 from J, leaving 10 bases between them.

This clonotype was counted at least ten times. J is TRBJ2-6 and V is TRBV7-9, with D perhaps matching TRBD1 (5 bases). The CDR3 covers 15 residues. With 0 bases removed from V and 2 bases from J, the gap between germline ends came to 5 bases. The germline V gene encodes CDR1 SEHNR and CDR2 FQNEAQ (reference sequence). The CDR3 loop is CASSLARAGANVLTF. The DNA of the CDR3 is TGTGCCAGCAGCTTAGCCAGGGCTGGGGCCAACGTCCTGACTTTC. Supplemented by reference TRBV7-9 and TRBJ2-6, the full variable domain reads DTGVSQNPRHKITKRGQNVTFRCDPISEHNRLYWYRQTLGQGPEFLTYFQNEAQLEKSRLLSDRFSAERPKGSFSTLEIQRTEQGDSAMYLCASSLARAGANVLTFGAGSRLTVL.

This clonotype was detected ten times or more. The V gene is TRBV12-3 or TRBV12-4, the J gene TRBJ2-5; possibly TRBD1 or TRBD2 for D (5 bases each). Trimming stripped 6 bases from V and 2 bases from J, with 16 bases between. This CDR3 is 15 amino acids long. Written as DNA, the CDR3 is TGTGCCAGCAGACCAGGGTCAGGGAGTCAAGAGACCCAGTACTTC. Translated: CASRPGSGSQETQYF.

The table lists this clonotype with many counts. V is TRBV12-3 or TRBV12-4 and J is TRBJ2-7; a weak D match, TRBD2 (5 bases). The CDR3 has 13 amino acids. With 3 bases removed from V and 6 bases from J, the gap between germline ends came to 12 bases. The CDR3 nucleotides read TGTGCCAGCAGTTTCAACGAAGGAGGCGAGCAGTACTTC. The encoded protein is CASSFNEGGEQYF.

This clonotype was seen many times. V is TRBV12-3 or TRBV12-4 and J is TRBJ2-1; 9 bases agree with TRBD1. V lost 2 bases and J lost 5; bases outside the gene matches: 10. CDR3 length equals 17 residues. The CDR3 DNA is TGTGCCAGCAGTTTAAATTCGGGACAGGGCTTCGACAATGAGCAGTTCTTC. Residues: CASSLNSGQGFDNEQFF.

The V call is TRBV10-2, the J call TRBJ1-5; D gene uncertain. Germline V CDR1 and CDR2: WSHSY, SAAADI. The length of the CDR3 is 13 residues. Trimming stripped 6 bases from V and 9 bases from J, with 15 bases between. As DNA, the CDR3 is TGCGCCAGCAGCTGGGGTTGGCTAGGGCCCCAGCATTTT. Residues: CASSWGWLGPQHF.

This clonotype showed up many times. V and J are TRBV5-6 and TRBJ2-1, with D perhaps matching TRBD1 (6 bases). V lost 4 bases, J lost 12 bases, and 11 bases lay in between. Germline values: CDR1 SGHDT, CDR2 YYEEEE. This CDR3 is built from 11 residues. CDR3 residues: CASSLRDTQFF. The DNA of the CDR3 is TGTGCCAGCAGCCTCCGGGACACGCAGTTCTTC.

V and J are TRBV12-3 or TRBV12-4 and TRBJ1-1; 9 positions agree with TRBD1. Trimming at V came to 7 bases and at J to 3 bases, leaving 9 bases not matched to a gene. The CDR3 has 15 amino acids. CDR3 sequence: CASKRGQGLHTEAFF. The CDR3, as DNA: TGTGCCAGCAAACGCGGACAGGGGCTGCACACTGAAGCTTTCTTT.

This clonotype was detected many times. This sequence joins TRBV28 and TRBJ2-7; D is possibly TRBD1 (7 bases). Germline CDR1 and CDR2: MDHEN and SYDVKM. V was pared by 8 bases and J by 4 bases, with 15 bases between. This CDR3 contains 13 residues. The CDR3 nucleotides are TGTGCCAGCCTAACCCCAGGGGGGTACGAGCAGTACTTC. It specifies CASLTPGGYEQYF. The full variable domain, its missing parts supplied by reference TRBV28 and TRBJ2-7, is DVKVTQSSRYLVKRTGEKVFLECVQDMDHENMFWYRQDPGLGLRLIYFSYDVKMKEKGDIPEGYSVSREKKERFSLILESASTNQTSMYLCASLTPGGYEQYFGPGTRLTVT.

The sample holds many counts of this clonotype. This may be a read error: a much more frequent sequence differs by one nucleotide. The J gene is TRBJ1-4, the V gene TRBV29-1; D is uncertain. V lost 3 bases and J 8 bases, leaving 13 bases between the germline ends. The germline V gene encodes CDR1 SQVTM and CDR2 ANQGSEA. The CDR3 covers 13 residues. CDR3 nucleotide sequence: TGCAGCGTTGATTCGGGGTTCCGCGAAAAACTGTTTTTT. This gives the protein CSVDSGFREKLFF.

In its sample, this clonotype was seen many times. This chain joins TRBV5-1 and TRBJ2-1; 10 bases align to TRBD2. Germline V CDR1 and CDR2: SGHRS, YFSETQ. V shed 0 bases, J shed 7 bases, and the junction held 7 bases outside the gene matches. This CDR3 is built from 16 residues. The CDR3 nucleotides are TGCGCCAGCAGCTTGGAAGTAGCGGGAGGTAGTAATGAGCAGTTCTTC. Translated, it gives CASSLEVAGGSNEQFF.

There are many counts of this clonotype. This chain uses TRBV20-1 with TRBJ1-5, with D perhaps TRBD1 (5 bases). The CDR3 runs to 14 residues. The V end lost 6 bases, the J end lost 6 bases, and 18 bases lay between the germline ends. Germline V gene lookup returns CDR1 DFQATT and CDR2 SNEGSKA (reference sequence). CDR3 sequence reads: CSARGRQGSQPQHF. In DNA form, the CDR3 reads TGCAGTGCCCGAGGGCGGCAGGGTAGTCAGCCCCAGCATTTT.

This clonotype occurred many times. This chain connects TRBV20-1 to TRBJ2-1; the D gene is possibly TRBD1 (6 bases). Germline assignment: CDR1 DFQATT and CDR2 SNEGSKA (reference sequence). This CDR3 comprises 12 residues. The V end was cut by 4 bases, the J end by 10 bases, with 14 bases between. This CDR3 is CSATPAGTEQFF. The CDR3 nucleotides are TGCAGTGCTACCCCAGCCGGGACAGAGCAGTTCTTC.

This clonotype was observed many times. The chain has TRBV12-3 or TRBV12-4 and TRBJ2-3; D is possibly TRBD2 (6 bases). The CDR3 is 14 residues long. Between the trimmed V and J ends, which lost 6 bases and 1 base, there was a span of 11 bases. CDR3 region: CASRPSGRTDTQYF. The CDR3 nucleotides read TGTGCCAGCAGACCCAGCGGGCGCACAGATACGCAGTATTTT.

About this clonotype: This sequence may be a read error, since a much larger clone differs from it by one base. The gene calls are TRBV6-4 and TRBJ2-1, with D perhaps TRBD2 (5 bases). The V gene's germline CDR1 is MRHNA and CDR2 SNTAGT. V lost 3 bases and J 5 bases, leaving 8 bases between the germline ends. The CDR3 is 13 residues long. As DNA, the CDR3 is TGTGCCAGCAGTGAGGACTCTCACAATGAGCAGTTCTTC. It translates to CASSEDSHNEQFF.

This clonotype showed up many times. The CDR3, as DNA: TGCAGCGTTGAAGGGGGACAGGGGGAAAGAGAGCAGTTCTTC. It codes for CSVEGGQGEREQFF. The V gene is TRBV29-1, the J gene TRBJ2-1; the match to TRBD1 covers 11 bases. This CDR3 comprises 14 residues. Germline CDR1 is SQVTM and CDR2 is ANQGSEA. With 1 base clipped from V and 10 bases from J, the junction kept 6 bases outside the gene matches.

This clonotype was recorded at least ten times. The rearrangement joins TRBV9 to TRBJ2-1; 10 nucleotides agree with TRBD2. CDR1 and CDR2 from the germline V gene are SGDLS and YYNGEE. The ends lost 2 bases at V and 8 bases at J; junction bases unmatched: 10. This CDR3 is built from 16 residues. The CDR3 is CASSVSLAGWRDEQFF. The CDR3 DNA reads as TGTGCCAGCAGCGTCTCACTAGCGGGATGGAGGGATGAGCAGTTCTTC.